One sample yielded the 5 T cell receptor beta chains listed below, sequenced in a study of shared T cell receptors in the human thymus. Produced via immunoSEQ multiplex PCR; TCRdb's table is partial and in-frame only. Here the sample spans some 400,000 clones, approximately 95% being singletons. Input material: thymocytes. Source of these receptors: a human donor.

The sample holds one count of this clone. V and J are TRBV30 and TRBJ2-4, with 13 bases that match TRBD2. This CDR3 is built from 17 residues. The trim removed 0 bases at V and 3 bases at J, leaving 5 bases unmatched. Germline CDR1 reads GTSNPN; CDR2 reads SVGIG (reference sequence). The CDR3 protein is CAWSVTSGRGSKNIQYF. The CDR3 DNA is TGTGCCTGGAGTGTAACTAGCGGGAGGGGCAGCAAAAACATTCAGTACTTC.

The J gene is TRBJ2-2, the V gene TRBV28; 8 positions match TRBD2. Trimming at V came to 2 bases and at J to 3 bases, leaving 17 bases not matched to a gene. Germline loops: CDR1 MDHEN, CDR2 SYDVKM. The CDR3 totals 20 residues. The CDR3 loop is CASSLRIIPGVAGHTGELFF. CDR3 bases: TGTGCCAGCAGTTTAAGGATCATCCCTGGGGTAGCGGGACACACCGGGGAGCTGTTTTTT.

The genes are TRBV7-2 and TRBJ1-2, with D possibly being TRBD1 (5 bases). This CDR3 spans 16 amino acids. Germline loops: CDR1 SGHTA, CDR2 FQGNSA. The V end lost 5 bases, the J end lost 6 bases, and 22 bases lay between the germline ends. The CDR3 DNA sequence: TGTGCCAGCAGCCTCGGCGGGACCCCGAATCGGGATGGCTACACCTTC. Its translation: CASSLGGTPNRDGYTF.

The rearrangement links TRBV7-9 to TRBJ2-1; TRBD2 matches 7 bases. With 1 base clipped from V and 0 bases from J, the junction kept 6 bases outside the gene matches. The CDR3 runs to 17 residues. Looked up from germline, CDR1 is SEHNR and CDR2 is FQNEAQ (reference sequence). CDR3 region: CASSLGGGYPSYNEQFF. The CDR3, as DNA: TGTGCCAGCAGCTTAGGGGGAGGGTATCCCTCCTACAATGAGCAGTTCTTC. The full variable domain, completed using reference TRBV7-9 and TRBJ2-1, is DTGVSQNPRHKITKRGQNVTFRCDPISEHNRLYWYRQTLGQGPEFLTYFQNEAQLEKSRLLSDRFSAERPKGSFSTLEIQRTEQGDSAMYLCASSLGGGYPSYNEQFFGPGTRLTVL.

The table lists this clone with a count of one. The chain recombines TRBV4-1 with TRBJ2-7, with a weak D call TRBD1 (6 bases). The CDR3 runs 17 residues. Germline V CDR1 and CDR2: MGHRA, YSYEKL. V lost 1 base, J lost 0 bases, and 16 bases lay in between. CDR3 in DNA: TGCGCCAGCAGCCAAGTCCAGGGGAACCCAAGCTCCTACGAGCAGTACTTC. Protein: CASSQVQGNPSSYEQYF.